This T cell receptor (beta chain) was found in a study of PD-L1 blockade in urothelial cancer. At the level of the study: The study recovered a median of roughly 140,000 T cells per blood sample.

Spiking of synthetic TCR analog templates was performed in each PCR. Sequencing used immunoSEQ multiplex PCR; TCRdb keeps in-frame clones, though not all of them. The top ten clones hold 9.5% of a sample with under 100,000 clones, 82% of them seen once. This CDR3 comprises 15 residues. Germline-derived CDR1 and CDR2 are SGHVS and FQNEAQ. With V trimmed by 4 bases and J by 4 bases, 5 bases remained unmatched. This rearrangement joins TRBV7-8 to TRBJ2-3; TRBD2 matches at 10 bases. The clonotype comes from a man between 65 and 85 years old with urothelial cancer. The sample consisted of PBMCs, taken around atezolizumab (anti-PD-L1) treatment. CDR3 nucleotide sequence: TGTGCCAGCAGCTCCGCACTAGCGGGGCCAGATACGCAGTATTTT. It translates to CASSSALAGPDTQYF. Supplemented by reference TRBV7-8 and TRBJ2-3, the full variable domain reads GAGVSQSPRYKVAKRGQDVALRCDPISGHVSLFWYQQALGQGPEFLTYFQNEAQLDKSGLPSDRFFAERPEGSVSTLKIQRTQQEDSAVYLCASSSALAGPDTQYFGPGTRLTVL.